Below are 28 T cell receptor beta chains sequenced from a single sample in a study of blood T cell repertoires in COVID-19. Libraries were prepared by immunoSEQ multiplex PCR; TCRdb keeps only in-frame clonotypes and omits some of them. The top ten hold under 0.7% of the sample, which has more than 150,000 clones, 70% to 90% seen once. Sequencing input: peripheral blood. These receptors were obtained from a man between 60 and 75 years old with COVID-19, enrolled during active disease.

This chain uses TRBV18 with TRBJ2-1; 9 bases line up with TRBD1. The CDR3 contains 17 residues. Germline V gene lookup returns CDR1 KGHSH and CDR2 LQKENI. V gave up 2 bases and J gave up 6 bases; unmatched junction bases: 11. This CDR3 is CASSPGETGGTTNEQFF. In DNA, the CDR3 is TGTGCCAGCTCACCAGGGGAGACAGGGGGGACCACCAATGAGCAGTTCTTC. Supplemented by reference TRBV18 and TRBJ2-1, the full variable domain reads NAGVMQNPRHLVRRRGQEARLRCSPMKGHSHVYWYRQLPEEGLKFMVYLQKENIIDESGMPKERFSAEFPKEGPSILRIQQVVRGDSAAYFCASSPGETGGTTNEQFFGPGTRLTVL.

The rearrangement joins TRBV7-9 to TRBJ2-1; D is unresolved. Germline V lookup: CDR1 SEHNR, CDR2 FQNEAQ (reference sequence). This CDR3 has 14 amino acids. V gave up 1 base and J gave up 3 bases, with 7 bases separating them. CDR3 residues: CASSLDSRYNEQFF. DNA for the CDR3: TGTGCCAGCAGCTTAGATTCGCGCTACAATGAGCAGTTCTTC. The full variable domain, in which reference TRBV7-9 and TRBJ2-1 provide the parts outside the CDR3, is DTGVSQNPRHKITKRGQNVTFRCDPISEHNRLYWYRQTLGQGPEFLTYFQNEAQLEKSRLLSDRFSAERPKGSFSTLEIQRTEQGDSAMYLCASSLDSRYNEQFFGPGTRLTVL.

The chain carries TRBV9 and TRBJ2-5; a weak D match, TRBD2 (5 bases). The germline V gene encodes CDR1 SGDLS and CDR2 YYNGEE. CDR3 length: 15 amino acids. Trimming pared 1 base from V and 4 bases from J, leaving 14 bases between. The CDR3 DNA is TGTGCCAGCAGCGTACACGTGGGAGACCTAGAGACCCAGTACTTC. This codes for CASSVHVGDLETQYF. Complete variable domain (other parts from reference TRBV9 and TRBJ2-5): DSGVTQTPKHLITATGQRVTLRCSPRSGDLSVYWYQQSLDQGLQFLIQYYNGEERAKGNILERFSAQQFPDLHSELNLSSLELGDSALYFCASSVHVGDLETQYFGPGTRLLVL.

The genes are TRBV29-1 and TRBJ2-1; 11 nucleotides agree with TRBD2. V trimming: 4 bases; J trimming: 10 bases; junction bases outside the gene matches: 6. The CDR3 is 13 residues long. Germline V gene sequence: CDR1 SQVTM, CDR2 ANQGSEA. The CDR3 here is CSVVLAGEVEQFF. DNA for the CDR3: TGCAGCGTTGTACTAGCGGGAGAAGTGGAGCAGTTCTTC.

This clone was seen once. The V call is TRBV3-1 (or the pseudogene TRBV3-2), the J call TRBJ2-5, with a tentative D call TRBD2 (6 bases). Germline V lookup: CDR1 LGHDT, CDR2 YNNKEL (reference sequence). There are 13 residues in the CDR3. V was pared by 1 base and J by 8 bases, with 11 bases between. The CDR3 DNA sequence: TGTGCCAGCAGCCAAGGTGCCGGGGGAACCCAGTACTTC. This translates into CASSQGAGGTQYF.

The chain links TRBV11-2 to TRBJ2-1; 7 nucleotides align to TRBD2. The trim removed 4 bases at V and 4 bases at J, leaving 13 bases unmatched. Germline values: CDR1 SGHAT, CDR2 FQNNGV. The CDR3 extends over 17 amino acids. The CDR3 here is CASSSGGSYSGYNEQFF. The CDR3 coding sequence is TGTGCCAGCAGCTCCGGGGGGTCCTACAGTGGATACAATGAGCAGTTCTTC. The variable domain in full, completed from reference TRBV11-2 and TRBJ2-1, reads EAGVAQSPRYKIIEKRQSVAFWCNPISGHATLYWYQQILGQGPKLLIQFQNNGVVDDSQLPKDRFSAERLKGVDSTLKIQPAKLEDSAVYLCASSSGGSYSGYNEQFFGPGTRLTVL.

The rearrangement uses TRBV5-1 and TRBJ1-3, with TRBD1 matching 10 bases. The junction had 5 bases not matched to a gene; V was cut back by 0 bases and J by 5 bases. This CDR3 contains 16 residues. Germline CDR1 SGHRS, CDR2 YFSETQ. CDR3 DNA: TGCGCCAGCAGCTTGGATTGGACAGGGGGAAGAAACACCATATATTTT. Its protein product is CASSLDWTGGRNTIYF.

The genes are TRBV28 and TRBJ1-5; TRBD1 aligns across 7 bases. Trimming took 6 bases from V and 4 from J; bases not matched to a gene: 6. The CDR3 is made up of 14 amino acids. The germline V gene has CDR1 MDHEN and CDR2 SYDVKM. In DNA form, the CDR3 reads TGTGCCAGCAGCCGACAGGGATGGAATCAGCCCCAGCATTTT. This codes for CASSRQGWNQPQHF.

The rearrangement uses TRBV6-5 and TRBJ1-2; D might be TRBD1 (6 bases). Trimming left V 0 bases short and J 5 bases short, with 13 bases between. The germline V gene has CDR1 MNHEY and CDR2 SVGAGI. The length of the CDR3 is 15 residues. Written as DNA, the CDR3 is TGTGCCAGCAGTTACTCGGGGGCCGTCTCTTATGGCTACACCTTC. Residues: CASSYSGAVSYGYTF.

This chain connects TRBV3-1 (or the pseudogene TRBV3-2) to TRBJ2-1, with 7 bases identical to TRBD2. Germline loops: CDR1 LGHDT, CDR2 YNNKEL (reference sequence). After removal of 4 bases from V and 8 bases from J, the junction contained 5 bases not matched to a gene. The CDR3 totals 13 residues. CDR3: CASSRKGGHEQFF. The DNA for the CDR3 is TGTGCCAGCAGCCGAAAGGGAGGGCATGAGCAGTTCTTC.

This chain joins TRBV28 and TRBJ2-5; 7 positions match TRBD1. V lost 6 bases, J lost 2 bases, and 3 bases stayed unmatched. Germline loops: CDR1 MDHEN, CDR2 SYDVKM. CDR3 size: 13 residues. The CDR3, as DNA: TGTGCCAGCAGCCCGGGACAGCAAGAGACCCAGTACTTC. Amino acids: CASSPGQQETQYF.

The V gene is TRBV7-3, the J gene TRBJ2-1; 9 nucleotides line up with TRBD2. V lost 5 bases and J lost 5; bases outside the gene matches: 7. The CDR3 is made up of 15 amino acids. CDR1 and CDR2 from the germline V gene are SGHTA and FQGTGA. The CDR3 DNA is TGTGCCAGCAGCCGTACATCTAGCGGGGACAATGAGCAGTTCTTC. Its translation is CASSRTSSGDNEQFF.

The chain employs TRBV5-1 and TRBJ2-5, with a weak D call TRBD1 (5 bases). The V end lost 2 bases, the J end lost 6 bases, and 17 bases lay between the germline ends. This CDR3 is 15 amino acids long. Germline CDR1 is SGHRS and CDR2 is YFSETQ. DNA of the CDR3: TGCGCCAGCAGCTTCGAGGCAGGGCCAGGGAAGACCCAGTACTTC. Protein sequence: CASSFEAGPGKTQYF.

Only one count was recorded for this clone. This rearrangement joins TRBV3-1 (or the pseudogene TRBV3-2) to TRBJ2-5; 8 bases match TRBD1. The CDR3 has 15 residues. Trimming removed 1 base from V and 7 bases from J; junction bases left unmatched: 8. CDR1 is LGHDT and CDR2 is YNNKEL in the germline V gene (reference sequence). CDR3 residues: CASSQGRQGAGTQYF. The CDR3 nucleotides are TGTGCCAGCAGCCAAGGTCGGCAGGGGGCCGGGACCCAGTACTTC.

This chain links TRBV6-5 with TRBJ1-5, with TRBD1 as a possible D gene (6 bases). The CDR3 spans 15 residues. With 4 bases removed from V and 7 bases from J, the gap between germline ends came to 17 bases. CDR1 and CDR2 (germline): MNHEY, SVGAGI. CDR3 sequence: CASSSDRSPRQPQHF. Here the CDR3 DNA reads TGTGCCAGCAGTTCCGACAGGTCCCCAAGGCAGCCCCAGCATTTT.

The gene calls are TRBV6-4 and TRBJ1-5, with TRBD1 matching over 7 bases. CDR3 length: 14 residues. CDR1 and CDR2 (germline): MRHNA, SNTAGT. V shed 2 bases, J shed 6 bases, and the junction held 4 bases outside the gene matches. CDR3 in DNA: TGTGCCAGCAGTGACCGATCAGGGGGTCAGCCCCAGCATTTT. Residues: CASSDRSGGQPQHF.

V is TRBV19 and J is TRBJ2-7, with TRBD1 matching 7 bases. Trimming at V came to 5 bases and at J to 2 bases, leaving 9 bases not matched to a gene. Germline V gene data show CDR1 as LNHDA and CDR2 as SQIVND (reference sequence). This CDR3 contains 15 residues. The CDR3 here is CASSPQTGKPYEQYF. The CDR3 DNA reads as TGTGCCAGTAGTCCTCAGACAGGGAAACCCTACGAGCAGTACTTC. Full variable domain (remainder filled in from reference TRBV19 and TRBJ2-7): DGGITQSPKYLFRKEGQNVTLSCEQNLNHDAMYWYRQDPGQGLRLIYYSQIVNDFQKGDIAEGYSVSREKKESFPLTVTSAQKNPTAFYLCASSPQTGKPYEQYFGPGTRLTVT.

This chain joins TRBV27 and TRBJ2-1; 7 nucleotides match TRBD2. Germline V gives CDR1 MNHEY, CDR2 SMNVEV (reference sequence). V gave up 4 bases and J gave up 5 bases; unmatched junction bases: 11. The CDR3 runs 16 residues. Here the CDR3 reads CASSSITGTTDNEQFF. CDR3 DNA: TGTGCCAGCAGTTCAATCACCGGGACTACAGACAATGAGCAGTTCTTC.

This clone has more than one count but fewer than ten. The chain links TRBV6-1 to TRBJ1-2; D is ambiguous. The germline V and J ends were trimmed by 2 bases and 4 bases, with 5 bases remaining between them. The germline CDR1 and CDR2 sequences are MNHNS and SASEGT. The CDR3 has 12 amino acids. CDR3 DNA sequence: TGTGCCAGCAGTGAAAACAGCTATGGCTACACCTTC. Amino acids: CASSENSYGYTF.

The V call is TRBV5-8, the J call TRBJ2-7, with 8 bases lining up with TRBD1. V was clipped by 4 bases and J by 6 bases; unmatched bases: 15. Germline loops: CDR1 SGHTS, CDR2 YDEGEE. The length of the CDR3 is 16 residues. In DNA, the CDR3 is TGTGCCAGCAGCCGTTTTGCGACGGGACAGGCCCGCGAGCAGTACTTC. It translates to CASSRFATGQAREQYF.

The chain links TRBV29-1 to TRBJ1-1; 8 bases align to TRBD1. The germline V gene has CDR1 SQVTM and CDR2 ANQGSEA. With 3 bases clipped from V and 9 bases from J, the junction kept 9 bases outside the gene matches. CDR3 length: 13 residues. CDR3 protein: CSVEPTGASKAFF. CDR3 bases: TGCAGCGTTGAGCCGACAGGGGCTAGTAAAGCTTTCTTT.

This rearrangement joins TRBV7-2 to TRBJ2-1; 9 bases are shared with TRBD2. From germline, CDR1 is SGHTA and CDR2 FQGNSA. The CDR3 has 16 amino acids. After removal of 1 base from V and 6 bases from J, the junction contained 7 bases not matched to a gene. The CDR3 nucleotides read TGTGCCAGCAGCTTAGTGGGGGGACTAGCACCCAATGAGCAGTTCTTC. Residues: CASSLVGGLAPNEQFF.

The V call is TRBV10-3, the J call TRBJ2-1; TRBD2 agrees at 10 bases. This CDR3 contains 14 residues. Unmatched junction bases numbered 4, after V lost 6 bases and J lost 5 bases. CDR1 is ENHRY, CDR2 SYGVKD, per germline. The CDR3 sequence: CAISLGLADNEQFF. The CDR3 nucleotides read TGTGCCATCAGCTTAGGACTAGCGGACAATGAGCAGTTCTTC.

V is TRBV5-1 and J is TRBJ1-3; possible D gene TRBD1, 6 bases. CDR3 length: 15 residues. V was trimmed by 0 bases and J by 2 bases, leaving 9 bases between them. Germline CDR1 and CDR2: SGHRS and YFSETQ. The CDR3 region has the DNA TGCGCCAGCAGCTTGGAAAGGGGGACTGGAAACACCATATATTTT. Amino acids: CASSLERGTGNTIYF.

V usage is TRBV6-5 and J usage is TRBJ2-6; D is unclear. Germline assignment: CDR1 MNHEY and CDR2 SVGAGI. The CDR3 has 14 amino acids. The germline V and J ends were trimmed by 7 bases and 2 bases, with 9 bases remaining between them. CDR3 protein: CASTGLAGANVLTF. CDR3 nucleotides: TGTGCCAGCACCGGTCTCGCTGGGGCCAACGTCCTGACTTTC.

The chain combines TRBV19 with TRBJ1-1; TRBD1 matches at 8 bases. Germline V lookup: CDR1 LNHDA, CDR2 SQIVND (reference sequence). CDR3 length equals 15 residues. J lost 11 bases, V lost 6 bases, and 17 bases had no gene match. In DNA form, the CDR3 reads TGTGCCAGTAGGCTCGGGGCAGGGGGCGACCTGCCGGCTTTCTTT. Residues: CASRLGAGGDLPAFF.

For this clone: In the same sample, other DNA sequences code for this CDR3. The CDR3 bases are TGTGCCAGCTCACCAGGGGGGACAGACTATGGCTACACCTTC. Its protein is CASSPGGTDYGYTF. The genes are TRBV18 and TRBJ1-2; 7 nucleotides line up with TRBD1. CDR3 length: 14 residues. Germline V CDR1 and CDR2: KGHSH, LQKENI. The J segment lost 3 bases and the V segment lost 2 bases, leaving 3 bases of the junction unmatched.

J is TRBJ2-7 and V is TRBV7-2, with TRBD1 matching 9 bases. CDR3 length: 15 amino acids. Germline V gene lookup returns CDR1 SGHTA and CDR2 FQGNSA. Trimming removed 8 bases from V and 2 bases from J; junction bases left unmatched: 10. This CDR3 reads CASASRGQGTYEQYF. The CDR3 coding sequence is TGTGCCAGCGCATCTCGGGGACAGGGAACCTACGAGCAGTACTTC.